This passage covers 26 T cell receptor beta chains from one sample sequenced in a study of metastatic and nonmetastatic thyroid tumors. TCRdb re-clonotyped the PCR reads through MiXCR. In the table there are 30,000 to 35,000 clones, 16% of which are singletons. Each patient came to thyroid surgery without any prior treatment (of any kind). Specimen: blood. The receptor set was obtained from a female donor with papillary thyroid cancer or a benign thyroid nodule (not recorded which). Some clones in this sample may be carry-over from other donors' samples.

This clone was observed at least ten times. The rearrangement joins TRBV28 to TRBJ2-6, with 7 positions matching TRBD1. CDR1 is MDHEN and CDR2 is SYDVKM in the germline V gene. V was pared by 6 bases and J by 2 bases, with 1 base of the junction left unmatched. The CDR3 totals 14 residues. CDR3 nucleotide sequence: TGTGCCAGCAGAACAGGGGCTGGGGCCAACGTCCTGACTTTC. As protein: CASRTGAGANVLTF.

A remark on this clone: The CDR3 ends on some other residue instead of the conserved phenylalanine or tryptophan, so this is likely a read error. The chain couples TRBV6-2 or TRBV6-3 to TRBJ2-3, with a possible D match to TRBD1 (6 bases). V was clipped by 0 bases and J by 1 base, with 8 bases between them. Germline V gives CDR1 MNHEY, CDR2 SVGEGT. The CDR3 is 15 residues long. CDR3 sequence reads: CASSYSGGGTDTQYL. CDR3 bases: TGTGCCAGCAGTTACTCAGGGGGAGGCACAGATACGCAGTATCTT.

This clone was found many times. The V gene is TRBV28, the J gene TRBJ1-5, with TRBD1 identical over 9 bases. This CDR3 has 16 residues. CDR1 and CDR2 from the germline V gene are MDHEN and SYDVKM. With 4 bases clipped from V and 5 bases from J, the junction kept 9 bases outside the gene matches. This chain's CDR3 is CASSSLTGGGDQPQHF. The CDR3 DNA reads as TGTGCCAGCAGTTCTCTAACAGGGGGCGGGGATCAGCCCCAGCATTTT.

This clone came up many times. CDR3 in amino acids: CASSLGTADTQYF. The CDR3 DNA reads as TGTGCCAGCAGTTTGGGGACAGCGGATACGCAGTATTTT. The chain carries TRBV28 and TRBJ2-3; the match to TRBD1 covers 7 bases. J lost 6 bases, V lost 3 bases, and 3 bases had no gene match. CDR1 and CDR2 (germline): MDHEN, SYDVKM. This CDR3 spans 13 amino acids. Using reference TRBV28 and TRBJ2-3 for the parts outside the CDR3, the full variable domain is DVKVTQSSRYLVKRTGEKVFLECVQDMDHENMFWYRQDPGLGLRLIYFSYDVKMKEKGDIPEGYSVSREKKERFSLILESASTNQTSMYLCASSLGTADTQYFGPGTRLTVL.

Judged by abundance, this clone is medium-sized. The chain uses TRBV6-1 and TRBJ2-7; 9 bases align to TRBD1. Germline values: CDR1 MNHNS, CDR2 SASEGT. This CDR3 comprises 15 residues. The junction had 6 bases not matched to a gene; V was cut back by 6 bases and J by 0 bases. For the CDR3, the DNA is TGTGCCAGCAGCGAGGACAGGGGAAGCTCCTACGAGCAGTACTTC. Translation: CASSEDRGSSYEQYF.

This clone was observed at least ten times. J is TRBJ1-3 and V is TRBV30; D is unresolved. The germline V gene encodes CDR1 GTSNPN and CDR2 SVGIG (reference sequence). Trimming removed 5 bases from V and 2 bases from J, with 13 bases in between. This CDR3 region has 14 residues. The CDR3 region has the DNA TGTGCCTGGCATACAGTGGGCACTGGAAACACCATATATTTT. Translation gives CAWHTVGTGNTIYF.

This clone was recorded many times. V usage is TRBV11-1 and J usage is TRBJ2-1, with 9 bases that match TRBD2. Trimming at V came to 2 bases and at J to 4 bases, leaving 12 bases not matched to a gene. The CDR3 spans 18 residues. CDR1 and CDR2 (germline): SGHAT, FQDESV (reference sequence). CDR3 in DNA: TGTGCCAGCAGCTTAAAAGTGGCTAGCGGGGTAGGATACAATGAGCAGTTCTTC. It translates to CASSLKVASGVGYNEQFF.

This clone has a count of ten or more. This chain uses TRBV5-1 with TRBJ1-4; D gene ambiguous. The CDR3 sequence is 16 residues long. Germline V gene sequence: CDR1 SGHRS, CDR2 YFSETQ. Deletions cut 0 bases from V and 5 bases from J, with 14 bases between. The CDR3 loop is CASSLAKLSVNEKLFF. In DNA form, the CDR3 reads TGCGCCAGCAGCTTGGCAAAGTTGTCTGTGAATGAAAAACTGTTTTTT.

This clone was counted at least ten times. The rearrangement uses TRBV5-1 and TRBJ2-5; D is perhaps TRBD2 (6 bases). The CDR3 is 13 amino acids. The germline V gene has CDR1 SGHRS and CDR2 YFSETQ. Trimming stripped 2 bases from V and 5 bases from J, with 10 bases between. DNA for the CDR3: TGCGCCAGCAGCTTCGGGGGTGCGGAGACCCAGTACTTC. Amino acid sequence: CASSFGGAETQYF. The variable domain in full, completed from reference TRBV5-1 and TRBJ2-5, reads KAGVTQTPRYLIKTRGQQVTLSCSPISGHRSVSWYQQTPGQGLQFLFEYFSETQRNKGNFPGRFSGRQFSNSRSEMNVSTLELGDSALYLCASSFGGAETQYFGPGTRLLVL.

This clone was picked up many times. The identical CDR3 is also encoded by other nucleotide sequences in the sample. This rearrangement joins TRBV6-2 or TRBV6-3 to TRBJ1-2; D is possibly TRBD1 (5 bases). The V end was cut by 5 bases, the J end by 4 bases, with 17 bases between. The CDR3 contains 15 residues. Germline V CDR1 and CDR2: MNHEY, SVGEGT. The CDR3 DNA is TGTGCCAGCAGTGCCGAGGGACTCCCTCTCTATGGCTACACCTTC. Its protein product is CASSAEGLPLYGYTF.

Of note for this clone: A read error may be the cause here, since a much bigger clone is one base away. The chain employs TRBV11-2 and TRBJ2-5; 7 bases are shared with TRBD1. The CDR3 has 14 amino acids. The germline V gene has CDR1 SGHAT and CDR2 FQNNGV. In nucleotides, the CDR3 is TGTGCCACCAGCTTCCTGACAGGGCAAGAGACTCAGTACTTC. It codes for CATSFLTGQETQYF.

This clone appeared many times. This chain joins TRBV10-3 and TRBJ1-1, with a tentative D call TRBD1 (6 bases). V was shortened by 3 bases and J by 7 bases, with 18 bases between the two germline ends. Looked up from germline, CDR1 is ENHRY and CDR2 is SYGVKD. The CDR3 has 15 amino acids. The CDR3 region is CAISEIPGAEVEAFF. The DNA of the CDR3 is TGTGCCATCAGTGAAATTCCGGGGGCGGAAGTTGAAGCTTTCTTT.

This clone was counted many times. CDR3 bases: TGTGCCAGCAGTTACGACGCCTACTCCTACAATGAGCAGTTCTTC. It yields the protein CASSYDAYSYNEQFF. J is TRBJ2-1 and V is TRBV6-5; D gene unclear. The CDR3 runs to 15 residues. The germline CDR1 and CDR2 sequences are MNHEY and SVGAGI. V gave up 2 bases and J gave up 0 bases, with 8 bases separating them.

This clone was detected many times. Other DNA sequences of this sample code for an identical CDR3. This chain joins TRBV20-1 and TRBJ1-2, with 8 bases fitting TRBD1. With V trimmed by 6 bases and J by 4 bases, 4 bases remained unmatched. The CDR3 runs to 12 residues. Germline V CDR1 and CDR2: DFQATT, SNEGSKA (reference sequence). In nucleotides, the CDR3 is TGCAGTGCGAAAGACAGGGGCTATGGCTACACCTTC. This codes for CSAKDRGYGYTF.

This clone was detected ten times or more. The gene calls are TRBV3-1 and TRBJ2-3; weak D call: TRBD2 (5 bases). CDR1 and CDR2 (germline): LGHDT, YNNKEL (reference sequence). The CDR3 is 13 amino acids. V shed 0 bases and J shed 6 bases, with 7 bases lying between them. Here the CDR3 reads CASSQDRGDTQYF. As DNA, the CDR3 is TGTGCCAGCAGCCAAGACCGGGGTGATACGCAGTATTTT.

This clone was observed at least ten times. The V gene is TRBV28, the J gene TRBJ1-2; possible D gene TRBD1, 5 bases. This CDR3 is built from 14 residues. The germline V gene has CDR1 MDHEN and CDR2 SYDVKM. V was pared by 3 bases and J by 6 bases, with 14 bases between. Here the CDR3 DNA reads TGTGCCAGCAGTTTCTATGGGGGATTTGATGGCTACACCTTC. Translated: CASSFYGGFDGYTF.

Many counts were recorded for this clone. The chain links TRBV11-2 to TRBJ2-1; 9 bases are a match to TRBD1. The CDR3 is made up of 15 amino acids. The V gene end was trimmed by 2 bases and the J gene end by 3 bases; junction bases not matched to a gene: 2. The V gene's germline CDR1 is SGHAT and CDR2 FQNNGV. In DNA form, the CDR3 reads TGTGCCAGCAGCTTACAGGGACAGGGCTACAATGAGCAGTTCTTC. Translating gives CASSLQGQGYNEQFF.

This chain joins TRBV5-1 and TRBJ2-7; D not certain. The CDR3 is 13 amino acids. CDR1 and CDR2 from the germline V gene are SGHRS and YFSETQ. The CDR3 region has the DNA TGCGGCCGAAGCTTGGGTAGTCCCTACGAGCAGTACTTC. Protein: CGRSLGSPYEQYF.

This clone has ten or more counts. V is TRBV10-3 and J is TRBJ1-5, with a weak D call TRBD1 (6 bases). The V and J ends lost 2 bases and 8 bases respectively, with 13 bases between them. Germline V CDR1 and CDR2: ENHRY, SYGVKD. The CDR3 runs to 14 residues. This CDR3 is CAISENREEKPQHF. The CDR3 nucleotides are TGTGCCATCAGTGAGAACAGGGAGGAGAAGCCCCAGCATTTT.

This clone was observed at least ten times. The junction and the germline gene differ at one end; a read error may be behind it. The V and J genes are TRBV6-1 and TRBJ1-1; TRBD1 agrees at 9 bases. There are 14 residues in the CDR3. Germline V gives CDR1 MNHNS, CDR2 SASEGT. The CDR3 sequence: CASTLDRGNTGAFF. CDR3 in DNA: TGTGCCAGCACCCTAGACAGGGGGAACACTGGAGCTTTCTTT.

This clone was found a few times. The DNA of the CDR3 is TGTGCCAGCAGCCCAAGGCGCATGGGCGATGGGGTCAGAGAAAAACTGTTTTTT. Translation gives CASSPRRMGDGVREKLFF. This rearrangement joins TRBV6-1 to TRBJ1-4; no firm D call. The germline gives CDR1 MNHNS, CDR2 SASEGT. The CDR3 is 18 amino acids. V dropped 6 bases and J dropped 8 bases, with 28 bases sitting between them.

This clone was detected ten times or more. CDR3 bases: TGTGCCAGCAGTGACTCTCGGGACGGCGGGGAGCTGTTTTTT. Amino acid sequence: CASSDSRDGGELFF. The gene calls are TRBV6-4 and TRBJ2-2; D may be TRBD1 or TRBD2 (5 bases each). Germline V gene data show CDR1 as MRHNA and CDR2 as SNTAGT. There are 14 residues in the CDR3. With 0 bases removed from V and 7 bases from J, the gap between germline ends came to 9 bases.

This clone has a count of ten or more. The chain employs TRBV5-5 and TRBJ2-7; D may be TRBD1 (5 bases). V lost 2 bases and J 5 bases, leaving 8 bases between the germline ends. The germline CDR1 and CDR2 sequences are SGHKS and YYEKEE (reference sequence). CDR3 size: 12 residues. CDR3 sequence (DNA): TGTGCCAGCAGCTTTACAGGAAACGAGCAGTACTTC. Its translation is CASSFTGNEQYF.

This clone has ten or more counts. This rearrangement joins TRBV6-5 to TRBJ2-7, with 7 bases aligning to TRBD2. The CDR3 consists of 16 residues. The germline V gene has CDR1 MNHEY and CDR2 SVGAGI. The trim removed 0 bases at V and 2 bases at J, leaving 7 bases unmatched. This CDR3 is CASSYSVLAAPYEQYF. The CDR3 region has the DNA TGTGCCAGCAGTTACTCGGTCCTAGCGGCACCCTACGAGCAGTACTTC.

This clone was counted many times. The chain has TRBV15 and TRBJ2-1; 9 bases are a match to TRBD2. V shed 9 bases and J 7 bases; nucleotides not matched to a gene: 10. This CDR3 has 14 residues. Germline values: CDR1 LNHNV, CDR2 YYDKDF (reference sequence). CDR3 protein: CATTGTSRPNEQFF. The DNA of the CDR3 is TGTGCCACTACCGGGACTAGCCGCCCTAATGAGCAGTTCTTC.

This clone has a count of ten or more. The chain couples TRBV30 to TRBJ1-6, with 9 bases identical to TRBD1. V gave up 3 bases and J gave up 7 bases; unmatched junction bases: 7. Germline V CDR1 and CDR2: GTSNPN, SVGIG (reference sequence). The CDR3 runs 15 residues. The chain's CDR3 is CAWSPGDRENSPLHF. The CDR3 DNA is TGTGCCTGGAGCCCCGGGGACAGGGAGAATTCACCCCTCCACTTT.